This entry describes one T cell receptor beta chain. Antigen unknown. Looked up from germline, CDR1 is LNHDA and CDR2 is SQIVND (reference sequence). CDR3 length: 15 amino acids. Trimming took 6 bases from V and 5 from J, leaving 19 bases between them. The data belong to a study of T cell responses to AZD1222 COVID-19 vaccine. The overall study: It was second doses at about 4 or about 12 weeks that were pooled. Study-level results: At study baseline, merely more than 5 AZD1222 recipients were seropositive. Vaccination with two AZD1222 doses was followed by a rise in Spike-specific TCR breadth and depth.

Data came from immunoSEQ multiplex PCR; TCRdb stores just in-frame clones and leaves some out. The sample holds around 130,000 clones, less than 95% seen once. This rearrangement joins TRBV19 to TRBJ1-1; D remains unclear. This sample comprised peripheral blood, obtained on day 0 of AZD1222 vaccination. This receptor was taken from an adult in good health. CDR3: CASRDRHEGWTEAFF. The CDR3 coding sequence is TGTGCCAGTAGGGATCGACACGAGGGTTGGACTGAAGCTTTCTTT.